These 23 T cell receptor beta chains share one sample of origin, sequenced in a study of T cell responses to AZD1222 COVID-19 vaccine. Produced via immunoSEQ multiplex PCR; TCRdb's table is partial and in-frame only. The sample records some 130,000 clones, approximately 93% being singletons. The sequenced sample was peripheral blood, obtained on day 0 of AZD1222 vaccination. These TCRs come from an adult in good health.

This clone was detected once. This CDR3 is CASGQGRFGQYF. CDR3 coding DNA: TGTGCCAGTGGACAGGGGAGGTTCGGGCAGTACTTC. J is TRBJ2-7 and V is TRBV27, with TRBD1 matching 9 bases. CDR1 and CDR2 from the germline V gene are MNHEY and SMNVEV (reference sequence). Losses at the gene ends were 9 bases for V and 9 bases for J; bases not matched to a gene: 9. The CDR3 runs to 12 residues.

The V and J genes are TRBV6-6 and TRBJ1-5; D possibly corresponds to TRBD1 (6 bases). The V end lost 4 bases, the J end lost 2 bases, and 9 bases lay between the germline ends. The germline V gene encodes CDR1 MNHNY and CDR2 SVGAGI (reference sequence). The CDR3 contains 14 residues. CDR3 in amino acids: CASSLHRGNQPQHF. In nucleotides, the CDR3 is TGTGCCAGCAGTTTACACAGGGGCAATCAGCCCCAGCATTTT.

This chain connects TRBV30 to TRBJ1-2, with TRBD1 identical over 7 bases. Germline CDR1 and CDR2: GTSNPN and SVGIG (reference sequence). Trimming at V came to 0 bases and at J to 9 bases, leaving 1 base not matched to a gene. This CDR3 has 11 amino acids. Here the CDR3 reads CAWSVGGRYTF. CDR3 DNA: TGTGCCTGGAGTGTAGGGGGCCGCTACACCTTC. Combining the CDR3 with reference TRBV30 and TRBJ1-2 gives the whole variable domain SQTIHQWPATLVQPVGSPLSLECTVEGTSNPNLYWYRQAAGRGLQLLFYSVGIGQISSEVPQNLSASRPQDRQFILSSKKLLLSDSGFYLCAWSVGGRYTFGSGTRLTVV.

The chain joins TRBV30 to TRBJ1-1; D gene ambiguous. The CDR3 is 11 amino acids. Germline CDR1 GTSNPN, CDR2 SVGIG (reference sequence). The V end lost 2 bases, the J end lost 7 bases, and 8 bases lay between the germline ends. The CDR3 region is CAWSRTGEAFF. The CDR3 DNA is TGTGCCTGGAGTAGGACCGGTGAAGCTTTCTTT. The full variable domain, completed using reference TRBV30 and TRBJ1-1, is SQTIHQWPATLVQPVGSPLSLECTVEGTSNPNLYWYRQAAGRGLQLLFYSVGIGQISSEVPQNLSASRPQDRQFILSSKKLLLSDSGFYLCAWSRTGEAFFGQGTRLTVV.

The chain's CDR3 is CASTGTAYNSPLHF. CDR3 DNA: TGTGCCAGTACCGGGACAGCCTATAATTCACCCCTCCACTTT. The rearrangement joins TRBV19 to TRBJ1-6, with 7 nucleotides matching TRBD1. The CDR3 length is 14 residues. With V trimmed by 7 bases and J by 2 bases, 2 bases remained unmatched. Germline CDR1 and CDR2: LNHDA and SQIVND (reference sequence).

This chain connects TRBV18 to TRBJ2-1; TRBD1 matches at 9 bases. The V and J ends lost 6 bases and 8 bases, in that order; junction bases with no gene match: 11. Germline CDR1 KGHSH, CDR2 LQKENI. This CDR3 is 15 amino acids long. The CDR3 bases are TGTGCCAGCTCGCGGCTCCAGACAGGGGGTGATGAGCAGTTCTTC. Its translation: CASSRLQTGGDEQFF.

The chain combines TRBV28 with TRBJ2-1; D not certain. This CDR3 comprises 13 residues. V was clipped by 3 bases and J by 4 bases, with 7 bases between them. CDR1 and CDR2 from the germline V gene are MDHEN and SYDVKM. The CDR3 spells CASSFEQYNEQFF. Here the CDR3 DNA reads TGTGCCAGCAGTTTTGAACAATACAATGAGCAGTTCTTC.

The V call is TRBV28, the J call TRBJ1-5, with no clear D. CDR3 length: 14 residues. Trimming shortened V by 6 bases and J by 5 bases, and 14 bases separated the two germline ends. Germline V gives CDR1 MDHEN, CDR2 SYDVKM. CDR3 region: CASRLYSGDQPQHF. The DNA for the CDR3 is TGTGCCAGCAGACTATACTCGGGAGATCAGCCCCAGCATTTT.

The V call is TRBV28, the J call TRBJ2-7; 12 nucleotides line up with TRBD2. This CDR3 comprises 16 residues. The V gene end was trimmed by 4 bases and the J gene end by 6 bases; junction bases not matched to a gene: 10. Germline CDR1 is MDHEN and CDR2 is SYDVKM. The CDR3 DNA sequence: TGTGCCAGCAGTTCTCTCCCGGGACTAGCGGGTATCGAGCAGTACTTC. Translating gives CASSSLPGLAGIEQYF.

The sample holds one count of this clone. This chain joins TRBV2 and TRBJ2-1; TRBD2 is a possible D gene (6 bases). CDR1 is SNHLY and CDR2 is FYNNEI in the germline V gene. The V end was cut by 6 bases, the J end by 6 bases, with 9 bases between. The CDR3 is 12 amino acids. In DNA form, the CDR3 reads TGTGCCAGCAGCATGACTAGCAATGAGCAGTTCTTC. Translating gives CASSMTSNEQFF. Full variable domain (outside the CDR3, taken from reference TRBV2 and TRBJ2-1): EPEVTQTPSHQVTQMGQEVILRCVPISNHLYFYWYRQILGQKVEFLVSFYNNEISEKSEIFDDQFSVERPDGSNFTLKIRSTKLEDSAMYFCASSMTSNEQFFGPGTRLTVL.

V and J are TRBV20-1 and TRBJ2-5, with 10 bases fitting TRBD2. The CDR3 has 15 residues. Germline values: CDR1 DFQATT, CDR2 SNEGSKA (reference sequence). Germline trimming cut 3 bases from V and 5 bases from J; bases unmatched to any gene: 9. CDR3 in amino acids: CSASPSGSRRETQYF. In DNA form, the CDR3 reads TGCAGTGCTAGTCCTAGCGGGAGTCGGAGGGAGACCCAGTACTTC.

The gene calls are TRBV6-2 or TRBV6-3 and TRBJ2-7, with TRBD1 as a possible D gene (6 bases). The V and J ends lost 7 bases and 7 bases respectively, with 17 bases between them. CDR3 length: 13 amino acids. CDR1 is MNHEY, CDR2 SVGEGT, per germline. CDR3 region: CASTPRTAREQYF. CDR3 in DNA: TGTGCCAGCACCCCCAGGACAGCTCGTGAGCAGTACTTC.

This sequence joins TRBV28 and TRBJ1-4; D gene uncertain. The CDR3 covers 14 residues. V was cut by 3 bases and J by 8 bases, with 13 bases left in between. From germline, CDR1 is MDHEN and CDR2 SYDVKM. The CDR3 DNA reads as TGTGCCAGCAGTTTGCCACTTATAGGCGAAAAACTGTTTTTT. Amino acid sequence: CASSLPLIGEKLFF.

The V and J genes are TRBV2 and TRBJ2-5; D is ambiguous. The CDR3 contains 13 residues. Germline V lookup: CDR1 SNHLY, CDR2 FYNNEI. Between the trimmed V and J ends, which lost 4 bases and 1 base, there was a span of 7 bases. The CDR3 bases are TGTGCCAGCAGTGGGCGACGCCAAGAGACCCAGTACTTC. Protein: CASSGRRQETQYF.

The chain joins TRBV7-9 to TRBJ1-4; 7 nucleotides agree with TRBD1. Germline V gives CDR1 SEHNR, CDR2 FQNEAQ (reference sequence). Trimming at V came to 5 bases and at J to 0 bases, leaving 6 bases not matched to a gene. This CDR3 region has 16 residues. CDR3 amino acids: CASSQTGYTTNEKLFF. The CDR3 coding sequence is TGTGCCAGCAGCCAGACAGGGTACACAACTAATGAAAAACTGTTTTTT. Using reference TRBV7-9 and TRBJ1-4 for the parts outside the CDR3, the full variable domain is DTGVSQNPRHKITKRGQNVTFRCDPISEHNRLYWYRQTLGQGPEFLTYFQNEAQLEKSRLLSDRFSAERPKGSFSTLEIQRTEQGDSAMYLCASSQTGYTTNEKLFFGSGTQLSVL.

The V gene is TRBV3-1 (or the pseudogene TRBV3-2), the J gene TRBJ1-2; 7 nucleotides match TRBD1. V lost 0 bases, J lost 6 bases, and 13 bases stayed unmatched. Germline V gene sequence: CDR1 LGHDT, CDR2 YNNKEL (reference sequence). The CDR3 runs to 17 residues. The CDR3 sequence: CASSQEFTRQGKNGYTF. CDR3 sequence (DNA): TGTGCCAGCAGCCAAGAATTCACCCGACAGGGAAAGAATGGCTACACCTTC.

The chain couples TRBV5-1 to TRBJ1-2; a weak D match, TRBD1 (6 bases). The germline CDR1 and CDR2 sequences are SGHRS and YFSETQ. There are 13 residues in the CDR3. Trimming left V 3 bases short and J 8 bases short, with 14 bases between. The CDR3: CASSSQGEGGYTF. CDR3 nucleotide sequence: TGCGCCAGCAGCTCACAGGGAGAAGGCGGCTACACCTTC.

This clone was detected once. The V gene is TRBV27, the J gene TRBJ1-4; TRBD1 aligns across 9 bases. From germline, CDR1 is MNHEY and CDR2 SMNVEV (reference sequence). The junction had 6 bases not matched to a gene; V was cut back by 3 bases and J by 4 bases. This CDR3 spans 16 amino acids. The CDR3: CASSFNRGRFNEKLFF. The DNA for the CDR3 is TGTGCCAGCAGTTTTAACAGGGGGCGATTTAATGAAAAACTGTTTTTT.

This clone has only one observation. The rearrangement uses TRBV7-9 and TRBJ2-7; D ambiguous. CDR3 length equals 13 residues. Germline CDR1 is SEHNR and CDR2 is FQNEAQ (reference sequence). V lost 5 bases and J lost 5, with 13 bases in between. The CDR3 bases are TGTGCCAGCAGCGTCTCGCTTGGAAACGAGCAGTACTTC. The encoded protein is CASSVSLGNEQYF.

The rearrangement joins TRBV14 to TRBJ1-3; 7 bases agree with TRBD1. Germline CDR1 SGHDN, CDR2 FVKESK. The CDR3 has 16 amino acids. J lost 0 bases, V lost 4 bases, and 6 bases had no gene match. CDR3 coding DNA: TGTGCCAGCAGCCGCCCCGGGACAGTCTCTGGAAACACCATATATTTT. Translating gives CASSRPGTVSGNTIYF.

The rearrangement uses TRBV30 and TRBJ2-2, with D possibly being TRBD1 (8 bases). Deletions cut 7 bases from V and 2 bases from J, with 14 bases between. Germline V gives CDR1 GTSNPN, CDR2 SVGIG (reference sequence). This CDR3 spans 14 amino acids. CDR3 sequence: CASDRGLNTGELFF. CDR3 sequence (DNA): TGTGCCTCAGACAGGGGACTAAACACCGGGGAGCTGTTTTTT.

The chain employs TRBV9 and TRBJ1-6; D ambiguous. The CDR3 is 15 amino acids. Germline V CDR1 and CDR2: SGDLS, YYNGEE. V was cut by 0 bases and J by 4 bases, with 8 bases left in between. CDR3 sequence: CASSVGGTYNSPLHF. The DNA for the CDR3 is TGTGCCAGCAGCGTAGGTGGAACATATAATTCACCCCTCCACTTT.

The rearrangement links TRBV10-2 to TRBJ2-1; D uncertain. CDR1 is WSHSY, CDR2 SAAADI, per germline. Trimming took off 8 bases at V and 0 bases at J, with 11 bases between the two ends. This CDR3 has 14 amino acids. The DNA of the CDR3 is TGCGCCAGCCTAGACTGGAGCTCCTACAATGAGCAGTTCTTC. This encodes CASLDWSSYNEQFF.